This entry concerns a single T cell receptor beta chain. The antigen is unknown. It was across several immunoSEQ plates that each subset's genomic DNA was evenly split. Profiled with immunoSEQ multiplex PCR; TCRdb holds only in-frame clones, not every one. Of 300,000 to 350,000 clones detected, around 70% appear once; the ten largest clones hold roughly a tenth. The CDR3 extends over 18 amino acids. Germline CDR1 and CDR2: SEHNR and FQNEAQ (reference sequence). Trimming cost V 2 bases and J 3 bases; bases outside gene matches: 9. The data are from a study of shared clonotypes between healthy human individuals. The study, taken as a whole, reports: Owing to a small donor count, the genetic and exposure-history diversity represented was limited. It was observed that 5% to 6% of naive CD4 clonotypes were shared across a handful of donors. Lower generation probabilities were found for non-shared clonotypes than for those shared by all four donors.

Sample: memory CD4+ T cells sorted from blood. Subset: CD45RA-negative fraction. This clonotype originated in a man aged 25 to 40 in good health. The chain is built from TRBV7-9 and TRBJ2-3; 12 bases map to TRBD2. The CDR3 protein is CASSLTLAGGLETDTQYF. The CDR3 DNA reads as TGTGCCAGCAGCTTAACACTAGCGGGAGGACTCGAGACAGATACGCAGTATTTT.